The 5 T cell receptor beta chains below come from one sample, sequenced in a study of CD8+CD57+ T cells in acquired aplastic anemia. The study profiled TCR beta VDJ and CDR3 using genomic DNA as template. MiXCR, applied by TCRdb to the reads, yields one record per CDR3 protein. The repertoire includes about 200,000 distinct CDR3 sequences, over 55% of them detected once, and roughly 62% sits in the top ten. Only patients with CD8+CD57+ cell expansion on flow cytometry were chosen for sequencing. What was sequenced was sorted CD4+, CD8+, or CD8+CD57+ T cells (not recorded which) from PBMCs. Receptor source: a human donor with aplastic anemia.

This clonotype was seen only a few times. Just one base apart from a much larger clone, this may be a read error. V usage is TRBV12-3 or TRBV12-4 and J usage is TRBJ2-7, with D possibly TRBD2 on 5 matching bases. This CDR3 has 13 residues. CDR3 bases: TGTACCAGCCTCCCGGGATACTCCTACGAGCAGTACTTC. Translation gives CTSLPGYSYEQYF.

The CDR3, as DNA: TGTGCCACCAGCTTCCGAGGAACGGCTGAAGCTTTCTTT. As protein: CATSFRGTAEAFF. The rearrangement links TRBV15 to TRBJ1-1; D is unclear. Trimming took off 5 bases at V and 6 bases at J, with 13 bases between the two ends. Germline V gene data show CDR1 as LNHNV and CDR2 as YYDKDF (reference sequence). The CDR3 extends over 13 amino acids. Supplemented by reference TRBV15 and TRBJ1-1, the full variable domain reads DAMVIQNPRYQVTQFGKPVTLSCSQTLNHNVMYWYQQKSSQAPKLLFHYYDKDFNNEADTPDNFQSRRPNTSFCFLDIRSPGLGDTAMYLCATSFRGTAEAFFGQGTRLTVV.

Of note for this clonotype: One end of the junction fails to match germline, which may point to a read error. The rearrangement links TRBV12-3 or TRBV12-4 to TRBJ2-7; maybe TRBD1 (6 bases). The CDR3 totals 13 residues. The CDR3 DNA follows: TGTGCCAGCGGTTTTACAGGGACCTACGAGCAGTACTTC. Amino acid sequence: CASGFTGTYEQYF.

V is TRBV7-9 and J is TRBJ2-7, with 9 bases fitting TRBD1. The CDR3 is 13 residues long. Losses at the gene ends were 8 bases for V and 4 bases for J; bases not matched to a gene: 6. From germline, CDR1 is SEHNR and CDR2 FQNEAQ (reference sequence). The CDR3 sequence: CASGGQGSYEQYF. The CDR3 DNA is TGTGCCAGCGGAGGACAGGGGAGTTACGAGCAGTACTTC.

V and J are TRBV2 and TRBJ2-7; D may be TRBD1 or TRBD2 (5 bases each). Germline assignment: CDR1 SNHLY and CDR2 FYNNEI. This CDR3 has 16 residues. With 0 bases removed from V and 3 bases from J, the gap between germline ends came to 15 bases. The CDR3 loop is CASSEAGTRDGYEQYF. Here the CDR3 DNA reads TGTGCCAGCAGTGAAGCGGGAACTAGGGACGGCTACGAGCAGTACTTC. The full variable domain, its missing parts supplied by reference TRBV2 and TRBJ2-7, is EPEVTQTPSHQVTQMGQEVILRCVPISNHLYFYWYRQILGQKVEFLVSFYNNEISEKSEIFDDQFSVERPDGSNFTLKIRSTKLEDSAMYFCASSEAGTRDGYEQYFGPGTRLTVT.